The rows below give T cell receptor beta chains drawn from one sample of a study of blood T cells in healthy people across ages. TCRdb re-called the 5' RACE reads through MiXCR, storing one row per CDR3 protein. Of just under 550,000 distinct CDR3 sequences detected, 24% appear once; the ten largest clones hold around 10%. Another study also made use of these data, one on T cells of mothers and their children.

Source material: blood. The receptors here all came from a boy between 10 and 17 years old in good health. Both conserved end residues are part of each CDR3. The D gene is left open where the match is weak. Clone size is not always given. Where it is, it says once, few, many or a class for expanded clones.

j_gene: TRBJ1-5; d_gene: NA; abundance: few; len: 14; v_gene: TRBV12-3/TRBV12-4; CDR3nt: TGTGCCAGCAGTTTGGAGATTGACCCTCAGCCCCAGCATTTT; CDR3aa: CASSLEIDPQPQHF
j_gene: TRBJ1-4; d_gene: NA; abundance: NA; len: 14; v_gene: TRBV12-3/TRBV12-4; CDR3nt: TGTGCCAGCAGTCCCCCGACGTGGGGTGAAAAACTGTTTTTT; CDR3aa: CASSPPTWGEKLFF
j_gene: TRBJ2-1; d_gene: NA; abundance: NA; len: 15; v_gene: TRBV9; CDR3nt: TGTGCCAGCAGCGCCGGAGGGGGGCCGCACAATGAGCAGTTCTTC; CDR3aa: CASSAGGGPHNEQFF
j_gene: TRBJ1-4; d_gene: TRBD1; abundance: NA; len: 15; v_gene: TRBV6-1; CDR3nt: TGTGCCAGCAGTGACCCGGGACAGGGGGATGAAAAACTGTTTTTT; CDR3aa: CASSDPGQGDEKLFF
j_gene: TRBJ2-5; d_gene: TRBD2; abundance: few; len: 16; v_gene: TRBV9; CDR3nt: TGTGCCAGCAGCGTAGAAGGGCTTGTAGCGGGAGAGACCCAGTACTTC; CDR3aa: CASSVEGLVAGETQYF
j_gene: TRBJ1-1; d_gene: NA; abundance: NA; len: 13; v_gene: TRBV29-1; CDR3nt: TGCAGCGTTGATTTGGGGATGAACACTGAAGCTTTCTTT; CDR3aa: CSVDLGMNTEAFF
j_gene: TRBJ2-5; d_gene: NA; abundance: once; len: 14; v_gene: TRBV6-5; CDR3nt: TGTGCCAGCAGTTCCGGGCCCCTACGGGAGACCCAGTACTTC; CDR3aa: CASSSGPLRETQYF
j_gene: TRBJ1-1; d_gene: NA; abundance: many; len: 15; v_gene: TRBV5-1; CDR3nt: TGCGCCAGCAGCTTGGGGACGAACTGGGGCACTGAAGCTTTCTTT; CDR3aa: CASSLGTNWGTEAFF
j_gene: TRBJ2-1; d_gene: TRBD2; abundance: NA; len: 15; v_gene: TRBV4-2; CDR3nt: TGTGCCAGCAGCCAAGGGACGGGAGGAGATAATGAGCAGTTCTTC; CDR3aa: CASSQGTGGDNEQFF
j_gene: TRBJ2-3; d_gene: NA; abundance: NA; len: 16; v_gene: TRBV5-8; CDR3nt: TGTGCCAGCAGCCCCTATGTAAGTAGGGCCACAGATACGCAGTATTTT; CDR3aa: CASSPYVSRATDTQYF
j_gene: TRBJ1-5; d_gene: NA; abundance: many; len: 13; v_gene: TRBV6-2/TRBV6-3; CDR3nt: TGTGCCAGCAGTCCTGGGCGAAATCAGCCCCAGCATTTT; CDR3aa: CASSPGRNQPQHF
j_gene: TRBJ2-1; d_gene: NA; abundance: few; len: 12; v_gene: TRBV6-2/TRBV6-3; CDR3nt: TGTGCCAGCAGTTGGGTAGCAGGGGAGCAGTTCTTC; CDR3aa: CASSWVAGEQFF
j_gene: TRBJ2-7; d_gene: TRBD1; abundance: NA; len: 16; v_gene: TRBV9; CDR3nt: TGTGCCAGCAGCGGTGGGGAGACAGGGTTGTTTTACGAGCAGTACTTC; CDR3aa: CASSGGETGLFYEQYF
j_gene: TRBJ2-7; d_gene: NA; abundance: NA; len: 12; v_gene: TRBV12-3/TRBV12-4; CDR3nt: TGTGCCAGCAGCCCAGCGAAGGACGAGCAGTACTTC; CDR3aa: CASSPAKDEQYF
j_gene: TRBJ2-7; d_gene: NA; abundance: few; len: 13; v_gene: TRBV7-2; CDR3nt: TGTGCCAGCAGCTTAGTAGGGGGGCGCGAGCAGTACTTC; CDR3aa: CASSLVGGREQYF
j_gene: TRBJ2-5; d_gene: TRBD1; abundance: NA; len: 17; v_gene: TRBV24-1; CDR3nt: TGTGCCACCAGTGCCTCGGGACAGGGACGCTTCCAAGAGACCCAGTACTTC; CDR3aa: CATSASGQGRFQETQYF
j_gene: TRBJ2-1; d_gene: NA; abundance: NA; len: 17; v_gene: TRBV5-1; CDR3nt: TGCGCCAGCAGCTTGGCCTCCGGGGGCCTTTCCTACAATGAGCAGTTCTTC; CDR3aa: CASSLASGGLSYNEQFF
j_gene: TRBJ1-1; d_gene: NA; abundance: once; len: 14; v_gene: TRBV7-2; CDR3nt: TGTGCCAGCAGCTACTTTGTCGGTGAGACTGAAGCTTTCTTT; CDR3aa: CASSYFVGETEAFF
j_gene: TRBJ1-4; d_gene: NA; abundance: NA; len: 13; v_gene: TRBV6-6; CDR3nt: TGTGCCAGCCATACCGGGTATAATGAAAAACTGTTTTTT; CDR3aa: CASHTGYNEKLFF
j_gene: TRBJ1-2; d_gene: TRBD1; abundance: NA; len: 14; v_gene: TRBV7-2; CDR3nt: TGTGCCAGCAGCCCGGACAGGGGCAACTATGACTACACCTTC; CDR3aa: CASSPDRGNYDYTF
j_gene: TRBJ2-3; d_gene: NA; abundance: few; len: 13; v_gene: TRBV7-9; CDR3nt: TGTGCCAGCAGCTCCGTGGGTACCGACCTAGGGTATTTT; CDR3aa: CASSSVGTDLGYF
j_gene: TRBJ1-4; d_gene: NA; abundance: few; len: 15; v_gene: TRBV7-9; CDR3nt: TGTGCCAGCAGCTTATCAGGGGATCGGTATGAAAAACTGTTTTTT; CDR3aa: CASSLSGDRYEKLFF
j_gene: TRBJ2-7; d_gene: TRBD2; abundance: NA; len: 14; v_gene: TRBV28; CDR3nt: TGTGCCAGCATCCCGGGACTAGGAGGCTACGAGCAGTACTTC; CDR3aa: CASIPGLGGYEQYF
j_gene: TRBJ1-5; d_gene: NA; abundance: NA; len: 13; v_gene: TRBV24-1; CDR3nt: TGTGCCACCAGTGGCCAAATGGGGGTCGTGATGCATTTT; CDR3aa: CATSGQMGVVMHF
j_gene: TRBJ2-1; d_gene: TRBD1; abundance: few; len: 15; v_gene: TRBV11-2; CDR3nt: TGTGCCAGCAGCCACAGGGGGTTCTCCTACAATGAGCAGTTCTTC; CDR3aa: CASSHRGFSYNEQFF
j_gene: TRBJ1-5; d_gene: NA; abundance: few; len: 21; v_gene: TRBV7-6; CDR3nt: TGTGCCAGCAGCTTAGCCGGGACGGGGGCAATTCTGCAAGGAAGCAATCAGCCCCAGCATTTT; CDR3aa: CASSLAGTGAILQGSNQPQHF
j_gene: TRBJ2-3; d_gene: NA; abundance: few; len: 14; v_gene: TRBV7-9; CDR3nt: TGTGCCAGCAGCGGAGGGTCCGCACCAGATACGCAGTATTTT; CDR3aa: CASSGGSAPDTQYF
j_gene: TRBJ2-1; d_gene: NA; abundance: NA; len: 11; v_gene: TRBV12-3/TRBV12-4; CDR3nt: TGTGCCAGCAGTTTTGGTGCTGAGCAGTTCTTC; CDR3aa: CASSFGAEQFF
j_gene: TRBJ2-1; d_gene: TRBD1; abundance: NA; len: 15; v_gene: TRBV27; CDR3nt: TGTGCCAGCAGTTCGACAGGGGGCGTCTACAATGAGCAGTTCTTC; CDR3aa: CASSSTGGVYNEQFF